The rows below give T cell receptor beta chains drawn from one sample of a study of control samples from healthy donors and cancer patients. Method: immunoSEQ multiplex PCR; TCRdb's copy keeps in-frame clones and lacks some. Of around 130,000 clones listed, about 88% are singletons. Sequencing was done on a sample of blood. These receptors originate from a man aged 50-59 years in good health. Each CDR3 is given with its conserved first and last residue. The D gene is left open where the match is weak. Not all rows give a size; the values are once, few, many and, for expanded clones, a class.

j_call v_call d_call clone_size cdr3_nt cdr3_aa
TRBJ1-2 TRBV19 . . TGTGCCAGTAGTTCTAGCGGACTCTATGGCTACACCTTC CASSSSGLYGYTF
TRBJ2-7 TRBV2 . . TGTGCCAGCAGTGGAAAATACGAGCAGTACTTC CASSGKYEQYF
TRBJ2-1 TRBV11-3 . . TGTGCCAGCAGCAGGACCATCAATGAGCAGTTCTTC CASSRTINEQFF
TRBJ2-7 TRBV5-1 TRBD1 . TGCGCCAGCAGCACCGGACAGGGGATCGAGCAGTACTTC CASSTGQGIEQYF
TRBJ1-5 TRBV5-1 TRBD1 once TGCGCCAGCAGCTTGGTCCCGGGACAGGGGGCTGGCAATCAGCCCCAGCATTTT CASSLVPGQGAGNQPQHF
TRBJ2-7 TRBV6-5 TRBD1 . TGTGCCAGCCATCCAGGGACAGGGATCTACGAGCAGTACTTC CASHPGTGIYEQYF
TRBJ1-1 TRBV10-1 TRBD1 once TGCGCCAGCAGCCCCACCGGGACAGGGAACACTGAAGCTTTCTTT CASSPTGTGNTEAFF
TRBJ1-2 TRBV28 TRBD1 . TGTGCCAGCAGGCGGGACAGGGCCTATGGCTACACCTTC CASRRDRAYGYTF
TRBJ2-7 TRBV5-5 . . TGTGCCAGCAGCTTGAGCGACTACGAGCAGTACTTC CASSLSDYEQYF
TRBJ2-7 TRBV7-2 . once TGTGCCAGCAGCTTAGCAGGTGCTGCGGGCGAGCAGTACTTC CASSLAGAAGEQYF
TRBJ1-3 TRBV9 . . TGTGCCAGCTCGTCCGGAAACACCATATATTTT CASSSGNTIYF
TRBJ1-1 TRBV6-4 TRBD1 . TGTGCCAGCAATGAGGGGGCGAGGACTGAAGCTTTCTTT CASNEGARTEAFF
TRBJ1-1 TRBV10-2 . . TGCGCCAGCAGTGAGAACAGGAGAGTGGGGCTGAACACTGAAGCTTTCTTT CASSENRRVGLNTEAFF
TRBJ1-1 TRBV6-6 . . TGTGCCACCCTGGGGGGGACTGAAGCTTTCTTT CATLGGTEAFF
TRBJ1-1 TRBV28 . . TGTGCCAGCAGTTTAAATAGGGGCCGGGAAAACACTGAAGCTTTCTTT CASSLNRGRENTEAFF
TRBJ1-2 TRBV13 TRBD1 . TGTGCCAGCAGCTTGAGACAGGGGAGGAACTATGGCTACACCTTC CASSLRQGRNYGYTF
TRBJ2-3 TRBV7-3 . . TGTGCCAGCAGCTTAATGAAGGGAGATACGCAGTATTTT CASSLMKGDTQYF
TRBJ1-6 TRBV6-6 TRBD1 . TGTGCCAGCAGTCACTCGGGGACAGCTTATAATTCACCCCTCCACTTT CASSHSGTAYNSPLHF
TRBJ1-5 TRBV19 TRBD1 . TGTGCCAGTAGTACCCATGGACAGGGAGGCCAGCCCCAGCATTTT CASSTHGQGGQPQHF
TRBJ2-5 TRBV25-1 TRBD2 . TGTGCCAGCAGTGCGTTTTTTGCGGGGGGGTCAGAGACCCAGTACTTC CASSAFFAGGSETQYF
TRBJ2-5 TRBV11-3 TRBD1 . TGTGCCAGCAGCTCTATGGACAGGGGGCAGACCCAGTACTTC CASSSMDRGQTQYF
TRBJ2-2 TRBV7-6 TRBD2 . TGTGCCAGCAGCTTAGCCAGCGGGGGGGCCGGGGAGCTGTTTTTT CASSLASGGAGELFF
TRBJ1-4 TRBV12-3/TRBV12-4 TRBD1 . TGTGCCAGCAACCGGGACAGGGGTGAAAAACTGTTTTTT CASNRDRGEKLFF
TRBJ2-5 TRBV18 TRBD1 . TGTGCCAGCTCACCAGAACAGGGGAGTGGGGAGACCCAGTACTTC CASSPEQGSGETQYF
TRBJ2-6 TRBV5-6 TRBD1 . TGTGCCAGCACTTTACCGGGACAGGGTGACTCTGGGGCCAACGTCCTGACTTTC CASTLPGQGDSGANVLTF
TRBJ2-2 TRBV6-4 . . TGTGCCAGCAGTGACAGGGACACCGGGGAGCTGTTTTTT CASSDRDTGELFF
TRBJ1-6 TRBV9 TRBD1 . TGTGCCAGCAGCACGTTGACAGGGGACAATTCACCCCTCCACTTT CASSTLTGDNSPLHF
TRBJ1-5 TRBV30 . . TGTGCCTGGAGCGTGGGCAATTACTTAAATCAGCCCCAGCATTTT CAWSVGNYLNQPQHF
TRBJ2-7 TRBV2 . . TGTGCCAGCAGGGGGGGGCGCGGTGAGCAGTACTTC CASRGGRGEQYF
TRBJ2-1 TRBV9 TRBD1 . TGTGCCAGCAGCTCCGCGGGACAGGGCTACAATGAGCAGTTCTTC CASSSAGQGYNEQFF